Listed here are 32 T cell receptor beta chains from one sample, sequenced in a study of cytomegalovirus exposure and HLA in healthy donors. The PCR used 60 Vbeta and 13 Jbeta primers. The protocol was immunoSEQ multiplex PCR, while the TCRdb copy is restricted to in-frame clones and leaves out a portion. The sample carries 100,000 to 150,000 clones, approximately 80% recorded once. Input material: PBMCs. These TCRs come from a female donor in good health and CMV-seronegative.

The CDR3 DNA follows: TGTGCCAGCAGCTTAGCCAGGGCGGGGGAGACCCAGTACTTC. It specifies CASSLARAGETQYF. The chain uses TRBV7-6 and TRBJ2-5, with D perhaps TRBD2 (6 bases). With 0 bases removed from V and 5 bases from J, the gap between germline ends came to 10 bases. There are 14 residues in the CDR3. The germline V gene encodes CDR1 SGHVS and CDR2 FNYEAQ.

This chain links TRBV5-1 with TRBJ2-5, with D possibly TRBD1 on 5 matching bases. The CDR3 has 16 amino acids. The V and J ends lost 4 bases and 1 base respectively, with 17 bases between them. Germline CDR1 is SGHRS and CDR2 is YFSETQ. In nucleotides, the CDR3 is TGCGCCAGCAGCCAGATTCCGAGGCAGGGCCAAGAGACCCAGTACTTC. It specifies CASSQIPRQGQETQYF.

The chain combines TRBV5-1 with TRBJ2-1; perhaps TRBD2 as D (6 bases). CDR1 is SGHRS, CDR2 YFSETQ, per germline. This CDR3 comprises 15 residues. Trimming took off 0 bases at V and 5 bases at J, with 12 bases between the two ends. CDR3 residues: CASSLVVGGHNEQFF. Written as DNA, the CDR3 is TGCGCCAGCAGCTTGGTAGTTGGAGGGCACAATGAGCAGTTCTTC.

The CDR3, as DNA: TGTGCCAGCAGCATGGGACTCACAGATACGCAGTATTTT. The encoded protein is CASSMGLTDTQYF. J is TRBJ2-3 and V is TRBV11-3, with D possibly matching TRBD2 (6 bases). This CDR3 spans 13 amino acids. V lost 5 bases, J lost 2 bases, and 8 bases lay in between. Germline CDR1 reads SGHNT; CDR2 reads YENEEA.

The chain links TRBV11-3 to TRBJ2-5; maybe TRBD2 (7 bases). CDR3 length equals 15 residues. Trimming removed 3 bases from V and 4 bases from J, with 15 bases in between. Germline assignment: CDR1 SGHNT and CDR2 YENEEA. CDR3 residues: CASSFSGEGGETQYF. CDR3 nucleotide sequence: TGTGCCAGCAGCTTTTCGGGGGAGGGGGGAGAGACCCAGTACTTC. Looking up the rest from reference TRBV11-3 and TRBJ2-5 gives the full variable domain: EAGVVQSPRYKIIEKKQPVAFWCNPISGHNTLYWYLQNLGQGPELLIRYENEEAVDDSQLPKDRFSAERLKGVDSTLKIQPAELGDSAVYLCASSFSGEGGETQYFGPGTRLLVL.

J is TRBJ1-2 and V is TRBV19, with D unresolved. With 5 bases removed from V and 4 bases from J, the gap between germline ends came to 17 bases. The CDR3 is made up of 15 amino acids. Germline V gives CDR1 LNHDA, CDR2 SQIVND (reference sequence). The CDR3 nucleotides are TGTGCCAGTAGTCTGCTTCGGCCGGAGTTCTATGGCTACACCTTC. Translated: CASSLLRPEFYGYTF.

The chain couples TRBV28 to TRBJ2-7, with D perhaps matching TRBD1 (5 bases). Trimming removed 4 bases from V and 3 bases from J, with 16 bases in between. CDR1 is MDHEN and CDR2 is SYDVKM in the germline V gene. This CDR3 contains 15 residues. In DNA form, the CDR3 reads TGTGCCAGCAGTTCCCCAGGGCTACCAAGCTACGAGCAGTACTTC. Translation gives CASSSPGLPSYEQYF.

The V call is TRBV9, the J call TRBJ2-5, with 11 positions matching TRBD1. The germline gives CDR1 SGDLS, CDR2 YYNGEE. This CDR3 has 15 amino acids. The J segment lost 5 bases and the V segment lost 0 bases, leaving 3 bases of the junction unmatched. The chain's CDR3 is CASSVAGDRGETQYF. In DNA, the CDR3 is TGTGCCAGCAGCGTAGCGGGGGACAGGGGGGAGACCCAGTACTTC. Full variable domain (rest looked up from reference TRBV9 and TRBJ2-5): DSGVTQTPKHLITATGQRVTLRCSPRSGDLSVYWYQQSLDQGLQFLIQYYNGEERAKGNILERFSAQQFPDLHSELNLSSLELGDSALYFCASSVAGDRGETQYFGPGTRLLVL.

The chain employs TRBV7-2 and TRBJ2-7; 7 positions agree with TRBD1. Germline V gene lookup returns CDR1 SGHTA and CDR2 FQGNSA. The ends lost 6 bases at V and 3 bases at J; junction bases unmatched: 8. The CDR3 contains 14 residues. The chain's CDR3 is CASSSDRSSYEQYF. The CDR3 coding sequence is TGTGCCAGCAGTTCGGACAGGTCTAGCTACGAGCAGTACTTC.

The chain joins TRBV7-2 to TRBJ2-3, with a tentative D call TRBD2 (6 bases). Trimming left V 2 bases short and J 1 base short, with 16 bases between. The CDR3 covers 17 residues. CDR1 is SGHTA and CDR2 is FQGNSA in the germline V gene. CDR3 residues: CASSLLGTSKGTDTQYF. The CDR3 DNA sequence: TGTGCCAGCAGCTTACTCGGGACTTCTAAAGGCACAGATACGCAGTATTTT.

Of note for this clone: Other DNA variants within this sample encode the same CDR3. The genes are TRBV9 and TRBJ2-7; possible D gene TRBD1, 5 bases. Per the germline V gene, CDR1 is SGDLS and CDR2 is YYNGEE. This CDR3 has 16 amino acids. The V end lost 4 bases, the J end lost 7 bases, and 24 bases lay between the germline ends. DNA for the CDR3: TGTGCCAGCAGCCCCCTGGGTTCTACAGGTGCAGGGGAGCAGTACTTC. Residues: CASSPLGSTGAGEQYF.

The rearrangement links TRBV28 to TRBJ1-5, with D possibly TRBD1 on 6 matching bases. CDR1 MDHEN and CDR2 SYDVKM come from the germline V gene. This CDR3 comprises 14 residues. Trimming cost V 2 bases and J 6 bases, with 11 bases left between them. CDR3 in DNA: TGTGCCAGCAGTTTAGCAGGGGCGAGTCAGCCCCAGCATTTT. It encodes CASSLAGASQPQHF.

This clone was seen a handful of times. V is TRBV30 and J is TRBJ2-1, with 8 bases lining up with TRBD2. J gave up 12 bases and V 2 bases, and 9 bases lay outside the gene matches. The germline V gene encodes CDR1 GTSNPN and CDR2 SVGIG (reference sequence). CDR3 length equals 13 residues. The DNA of the CDR3 is TGTGCCTGGAGTACCAGCCGGGGGGGTGGGCAGTTCTTC. It translates to CAWSTSRGGGQFF.

The chain is built from TRBV30 and TRBJ2-7; D perhaps matches TRBD2 (6 bases). V lost 0 bases to trimming and J lost 5 bases, with 11 bases between them. This CDR3 spans 13 amino acids. The germline V gene encodes CDR1 GTSNPN and CDR2 SVGIG (reference sequence). The CDR3 nucleotides read TGTGCCTGGAGTGTGGGGGGACCGGACGAGCAGTACTTC. Translating it yields CAWSVGGPDEQYF.

The genes are TRBV18 and TRBJ2-1, with TRBD2 identical over 10 bases. V shed 6 bases and J 8 bases; nucleotides not matched to a gene: 16. CDR3 length: 17 residues. From germline, CDR1 is KGHSH and CDR2 LQKENI. CDR3 nucleotide sequence: TGTGCCAGCTCCCGCCCCCTTTCTAGCGGGAGAGAAGATGAGCAGTTCTTC. It translates to CASSRPLSSGREDEQFF. Looking up the rest from reference TRBV18 and TRBJ2-1 gives the full variable domain: NAGVMQNPRHLVRRRGQEARLRCSPMKGHSHVYWYRQLPEEGLKFMVYLQKENIIDESGMPKERFSAEFPKEGPSILRIQQVVRGDSAAYFCASSRPLSSGREDEQFFGPGTRLTVL.

The rearrangement joins TRBV9 to TRBJ2-3; 7 bases align to TRBD2. V trimming: 0 bases; J trimming: 4 bases; junction bases outside the gene matches: 5. CDR3 length: 15 residues. The germline gives CDR1 SGDLS, CDR2 YYNGEE. The CDR3 coding sequence is TGTGCCAGCAGCGTAGGAGGGACTATCCCAGATACGCAGTATTTT. Its protein is CASSVGGTIPDTQYF.

The rearrangement uses TRBV6-5 and TRBJ1-5; D might be TRBD1 (5 bases). Trimming took 5 bases from V and 5 from J, leaving 13 bases between them. Per germline, CDR1 MNHEY and CDR2 SVGAGI. This CDR3 comprises 14 residues. The DNA of the CDR3 is TGTGCCAGCAGTACTCAGGGAGGGCATCAGCCCCAGCATTTT. It codes for CASSTQGGHQPQHF.

The rearrangement uses TRBV30 and TRBJ1-6; D not resolved. Germline lookup yields CDR1 GTSNPN and CDR2 SVGIG (reference sequence). This CDR3 comprises 13 residues. Trimming cost V 3 bases and J 5 bases, with 8 bases left between them. Here the CDR3 DNA reads TGTGCCTGGAGGAACAGCAATAATTCACCCCTCCACTTT. Translation gives CAWRNSNNSPLHF.

The chain combines TRBV25-1 with TRBJ2-7; D is unclear. CDR1 is MGHDK, CDR2 SYGVNS, per germline. This CDR3 has 14 amino acids. With 2 bases removed from V and 0 bases from J, the gap between germline ends came to 8 bases. Here the CDR3 DNA reads TGTGCCAGCAGTGAACGAGGCGGCTCCTACGAGCAGTACTTC. Its translation is CASSERGGSYEQYF.

There are a few counts of this clone. This sequence joins TRBV29-1 and TRBJ2-7; 11 bases map to TRBD2. Unmatched junction bases numbered 3, after V lost 6 bases and J lost 2 bases. CDR1 and CDR2 (germline): SQVTM, ANQGSEA. The CDR3 spans 13 residues. CDR3 in amino acids: CSVGTSGPYEQYF. CDR3 sequence (DNA): TGCAGCGTCGGGACTAGCGGCCCCTACGAGCAGTACTTC.

The chain joins TRBV28 to TRBJ1-5; tentatively, D is TRBD1 (6 bases). Germline lookup yields CDR1 MDHEN and CDR2 SYDVKM. V was clipped by 5 bases and J by 6 bases, with 20 bases between them. The CDR3 has 16 amino acids. In DNA, the CDR3 is TGTGCCAGCAGTCCCCACCCACAGGGAGTCGGTCAGCCCCAGCATTTT. Its protein product is CASSPHPQGVGQPQHF.

The chain uses TRBV4-3 and TRBJ2-1, with TRBD2 matching 11 bases. This CDR3 is 18 amino acids long. The V gene end was trimmed by 4 bases and the J gene end by 0 bases; junction bases not matched to a gene: 8. CDR1 and CDR2 from the germline V gene are LGHNA and YSLEER. The CDR3 DNA reads as TGCGCCAGCAGCCTAACACCGGGACTAGCGGCCTCCTACAATGAGCAGTTCTTC. Amino acid sequence: CASSLTPGLAASYNEQFF.

V usage is TRBV19 and J usage is TRBJ1-5, with D hard to call. V lost 5 bases to trimming and J lost 3 bases, with 5 bases between them. Germline CDR1 and CDR2: LNHDA and SQIVND (reference sequence). CDR3 length equals 12 residues. In DNA, the CDR3 is TGTGCCAGTAGTCCTTTCAATCAGCCCCAGCATTTT. It is translated as CASSPFNQPQHF.

The chain combines TRBV18 with TRBJ2-2; no clear D. The CDR3 covers 12 residues. The V end was cut by 3 bases, the J end by 7 bases, with 6 bases between. CDR1 and CDR2 from the germline V gene are KGHSH and LQKENI. CDR3 sequence (DNA): TGTGCCAGCTCACCGAGAGGCGGGGAGCTGTTTTTT. Its protein product is CASSPRGGELFF.

The J gene is TRBJ2-5, the V gene TRBV5-1; the D gene is possibly TRBD1 (5 bases). The CDR3 is 14 amino acids. Germline V gives CDR1 SGHRS, CDR2 YFSETQ. V lost 2 bases and J lost 1, with 9 bases in between. In DNA, the CDR3 is TGCGCCAGCAGCTTTATCCAGGGCCAAGAGACCCAGTACTTC. It specifies CASSFIQGQETQYF.

The J gene is TRBJ2-2, the V gene TRBV2, with D hard to call. Trimming left V 6 bases short and J 5 bases short, with 7 bases between. Looked up from germline, CDR1 is SNHLY and CDR2 is FYNNEI. The length of the CDR3 is 12 residues. The DNA for the CDR3 is TGTGCCAGCAGCCAAACTACCGGGGAGCTGTTTTTT. Translating it yields CASSQTTGELFF.

The chain has TRBV11-2 and TRBJ2-2, with 7 bases that match TRBD2. Trimming removed 3 bases from V and 15 bases from J; junction bases left unmatched: 10. There are 13 residues in the CDR3. The V gene's germline CDR1 is SGHAT and CDR2 FQNNGV. The CDR3 is CASSFGQRGPMFF. CDR3 nucleotides: TGTGCCAGCAGCTTTGGGCAGCGGGGCCCTATGTTTTTT.

The V gene is TRBV15, the J gene TRBJ2-2; D remains ambiguous. The CDR3 is 16 amino acids. CDR1 LNHNV and CDR2 YYDKDF come from the germline V gene (reference sequence). The V end was cut by 0 bases, the J end by 0 bases, with 8 bases between. This chain's CDR3 is CATSRDREANTGELFF. CDR3 in DNA: TGTGCCACCAGCAGAGATAGAGAGGCGAACACCGGGGAGCTGTTTTTT.

This clone was detected a few times. In nucleotides, the CDR3 is TGTGCCAGCGGGCGGGACGGAGCCTACAATGAGCAGTTCTTC. It codes for CASGRDGAYNEQFF. The chain combines TRBV6-1 with TRBJ2-1, with TRBD2 as a possible D gene (6 bases). The CDR3 has 14 amino acids. Germline V gives CDR1 MNHNS, CDR2 SASEGT. Trimming removed 8 bases at V and 2 bases at J, with 13 bases between.

V gene TRBV5-1 combines with J gene TRBJ1-1, with D hard to call. Germline CDR1 SGHRS, CDR2 YFSETQ. The CDR3 has 14 amino acids. V lost 1 base and J lost 1, with 8 bases in between. The CDR3 protein is CASSLNTANTEAFF. The CDR3 nucleotides read TGCGCCAGCAGCTTGAACACAGCGAACACTGAAGCTTTCTTT.

The V and J genes are TRBV20-1 and TRBJ1-2; D remains unclear. Germline-derived CDR1 and CDR2 are DFQATT and SNEGSKA (reference sequence). This CDR3 comprises 11 residues. Trimming removed 0 bases from V and 7 bases from J, with 6 bases in between. As DNA, the CDR3 is TGCAGTGCTAGAGATCTCTCTGGCTACACCTTC. Its translation: CSARDLSGYTF.

This chain uses TRBV5-8 with TRBJ2-7, with TRBD1 as a possible D gene (6 bases). The germline V gene has CDR1 SGHTS and CDR2 YDEGEE. The V end was cut by 4 bases, the J end by 6 bases, with 20 bases between. The CDR3 has 15 amino acids. The CDR3 DNA sequence: TGTGCCAGCAGCCAGGGGACCTACAGTCGAATCGAGCAGTACTTC. It specifies CASSQGTYSRIEQYF. Full variable domain (rest looked up from reference TRBV5-8 and TRBJ2-7): EAGVTQSPTHLIKTRGQQATLRCSPISGHTSVYWYQQALGLGLQFLLWYDEGEERNRGNFPPRFSGRQFPNYSSELNVNALELEDSALYLCASSQGTYSRIEQYFGPGTRLTVT.